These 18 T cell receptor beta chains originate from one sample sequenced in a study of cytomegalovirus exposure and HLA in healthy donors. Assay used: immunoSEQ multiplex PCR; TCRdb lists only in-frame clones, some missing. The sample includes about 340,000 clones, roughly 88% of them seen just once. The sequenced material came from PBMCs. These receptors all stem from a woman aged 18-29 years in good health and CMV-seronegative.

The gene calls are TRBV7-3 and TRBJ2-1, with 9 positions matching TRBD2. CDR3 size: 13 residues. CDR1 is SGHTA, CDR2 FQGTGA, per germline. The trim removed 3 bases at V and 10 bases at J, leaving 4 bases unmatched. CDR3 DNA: TGTGCCAGCAGCTTTGGCCTAGCGGGGGAGCAGTTCTTC. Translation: CASSFGLAGEQFF.

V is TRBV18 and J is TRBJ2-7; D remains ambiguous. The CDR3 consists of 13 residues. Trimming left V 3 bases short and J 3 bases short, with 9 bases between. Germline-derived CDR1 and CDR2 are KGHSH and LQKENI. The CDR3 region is CASSPDMNYEQYF. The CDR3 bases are TGTGCCAGCTCACCCGACATGAACTACGAGCAGTACTTC.

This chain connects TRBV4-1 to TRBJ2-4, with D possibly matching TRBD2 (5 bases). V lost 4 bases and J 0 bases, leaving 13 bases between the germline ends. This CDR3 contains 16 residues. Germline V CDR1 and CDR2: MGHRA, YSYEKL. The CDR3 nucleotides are TGCGCCAGCAGCCCGAGGTTGGGAGTAGCCAAAAACATTCAGTACTTC. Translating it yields CASSPRLGVAKNIQYF.

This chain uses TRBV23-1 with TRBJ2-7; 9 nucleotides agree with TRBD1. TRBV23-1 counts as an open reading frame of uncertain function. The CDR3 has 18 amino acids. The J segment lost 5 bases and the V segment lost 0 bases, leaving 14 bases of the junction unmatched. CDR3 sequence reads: CASSQSGCGQGRRNEQYF. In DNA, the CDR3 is TGCGCCAGCAGTCAATCGGGATGCGGACAGGGGAGAAGGAACGAGCAGTACTTC.

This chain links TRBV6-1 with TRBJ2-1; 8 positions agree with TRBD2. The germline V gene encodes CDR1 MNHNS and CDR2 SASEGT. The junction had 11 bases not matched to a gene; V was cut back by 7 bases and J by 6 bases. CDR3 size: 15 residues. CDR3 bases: TGTGCCAGCATGGAGCCGGGACTAGAAGGCAATGAGCAGTTCTTC. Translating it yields CASMEPGLEGNEQFF.

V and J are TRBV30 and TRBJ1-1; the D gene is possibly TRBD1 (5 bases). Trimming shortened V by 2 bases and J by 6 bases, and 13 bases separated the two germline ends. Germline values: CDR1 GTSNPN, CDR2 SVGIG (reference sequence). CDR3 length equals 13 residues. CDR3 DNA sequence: TGTGCCTGGAGTCCGGGGGTCGGGCCTGAAGCTTTCTTT. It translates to CAWSPGVGPEAFF.

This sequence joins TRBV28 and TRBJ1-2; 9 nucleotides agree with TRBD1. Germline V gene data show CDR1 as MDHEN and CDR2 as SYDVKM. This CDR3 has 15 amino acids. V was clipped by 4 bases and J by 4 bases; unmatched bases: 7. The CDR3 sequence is CASSSPGQGGYGYTF. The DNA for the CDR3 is TGTGCCAGCAGTTCCCCGGGACAGGGAGGCTATGGCTACACCTTC.

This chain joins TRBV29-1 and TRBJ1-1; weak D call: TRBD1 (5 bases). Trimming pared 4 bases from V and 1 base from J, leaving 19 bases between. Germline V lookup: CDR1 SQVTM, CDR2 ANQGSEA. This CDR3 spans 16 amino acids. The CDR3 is CSVVMRWGGANTEAFF. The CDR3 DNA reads TGCAGCGTTGTCATGAGATGGGGCGGGGCGAACACTGAAGCTTTCTTT. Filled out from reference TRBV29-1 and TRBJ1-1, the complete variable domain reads SAVISQKPSRDICQRGTSLTIQCQVDSQVTMMFWYRQQPGQSLTLIATANQGSEATYESGFVIDKFPISRPNLTFSTLTVSNMSPEDSSIYLCSVVMRWGGANTEAFFGQGTRLTVV.

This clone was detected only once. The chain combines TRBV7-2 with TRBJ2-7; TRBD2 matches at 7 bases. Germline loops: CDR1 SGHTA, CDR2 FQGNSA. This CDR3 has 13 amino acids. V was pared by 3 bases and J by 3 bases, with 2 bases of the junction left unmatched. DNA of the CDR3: TGTGCCAGCAGCTTGAGCGGGAACTACGAGCAGTACTTC. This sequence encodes CASSLSGNYEQYF.

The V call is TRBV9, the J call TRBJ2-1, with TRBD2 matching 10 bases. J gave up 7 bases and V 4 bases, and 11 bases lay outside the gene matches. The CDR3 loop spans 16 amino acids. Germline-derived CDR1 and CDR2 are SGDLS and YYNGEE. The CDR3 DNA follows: TGTGCCAGCAGCCCCCAGACTAGCGGGCCCGAAAATGAGCAGTTCTTC. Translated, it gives CASSPQTSGPENEQFF.

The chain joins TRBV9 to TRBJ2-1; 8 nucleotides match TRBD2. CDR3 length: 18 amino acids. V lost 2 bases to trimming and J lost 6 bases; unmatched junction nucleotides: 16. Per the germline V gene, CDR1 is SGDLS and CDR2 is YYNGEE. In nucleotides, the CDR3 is TGTGCCAGCAGCGTGGCCCCCCTAACGGGAGGGCGGGGCAATGAGCAGTTCTTC. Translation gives CASSVAPLTGGRGNEQFF.

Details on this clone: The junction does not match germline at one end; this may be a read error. CDR3 in DNA: TGTGCCAGCAGGCTCGTTACAACCGGGACAGGGTCCTCGGAGCATGGGAACTTC. It codes for CASRLVTTGTGSSEHGNF. V usage is TRBV25-1 and J usage is TRBJ2-7, with 9 bases aligning to TRBD1. This CDR3 contains 18 residues. Germline CDR1 and CDR2: MGHDK and SYGVNS.

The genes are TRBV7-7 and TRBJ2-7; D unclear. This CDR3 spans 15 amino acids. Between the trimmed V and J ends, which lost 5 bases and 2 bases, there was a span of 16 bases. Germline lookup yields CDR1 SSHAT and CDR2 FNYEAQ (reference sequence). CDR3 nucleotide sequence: TGTGCCAGCAGCCGGTTGGTAGCCCCAACCTACGAGCAGTACTTC. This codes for CASSRLVAPTYEQYF.

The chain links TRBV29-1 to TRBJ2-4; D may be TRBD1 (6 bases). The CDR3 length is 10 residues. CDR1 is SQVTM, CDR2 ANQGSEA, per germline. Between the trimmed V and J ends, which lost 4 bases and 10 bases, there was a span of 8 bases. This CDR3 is CSVAGDIQYF. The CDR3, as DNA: TGCAGCGTTGCAGGGGATATTCAGTACTTC.

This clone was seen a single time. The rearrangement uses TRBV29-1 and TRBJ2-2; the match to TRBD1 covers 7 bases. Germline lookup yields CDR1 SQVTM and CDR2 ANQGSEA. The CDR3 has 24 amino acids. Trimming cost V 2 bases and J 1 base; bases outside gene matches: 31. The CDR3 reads CSVEYPPLASSDRVLRVNTGELFF. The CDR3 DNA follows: TGCAGCGTTGAATACCCTCCCCTAGCCAGCTCAGACAGGGTTTTAAGGGTGAACACCGGGGAGCTGTTTTTT.

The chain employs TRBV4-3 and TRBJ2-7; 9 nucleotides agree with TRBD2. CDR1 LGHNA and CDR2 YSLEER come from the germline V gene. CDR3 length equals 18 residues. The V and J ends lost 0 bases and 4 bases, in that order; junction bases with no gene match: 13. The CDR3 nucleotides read TGCGCCAGCAGCCAAGAGCTTTTAGCGGGAGAATTGCTGTACGAGCAGTACTTC. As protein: CASSQELLAGELLYEQYF.

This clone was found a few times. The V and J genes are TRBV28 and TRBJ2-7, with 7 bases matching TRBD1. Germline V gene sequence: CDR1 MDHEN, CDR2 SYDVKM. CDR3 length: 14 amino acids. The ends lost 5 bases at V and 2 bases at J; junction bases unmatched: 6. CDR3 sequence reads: CASSEAGTAYEQYF. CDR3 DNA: TGTGCCAGCAGTGAAGCCGGGACAGCCTACGAGCAGTACTTC.

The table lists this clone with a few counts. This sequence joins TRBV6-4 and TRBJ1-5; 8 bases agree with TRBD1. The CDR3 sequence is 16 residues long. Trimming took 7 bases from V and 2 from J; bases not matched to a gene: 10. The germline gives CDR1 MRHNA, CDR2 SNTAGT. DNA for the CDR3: TGTGCCAGCAAGGATTACAGGGGGGAGGGCAATCAGCCCCAGCATTTT. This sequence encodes CASKDYRGEGNQPQHF.